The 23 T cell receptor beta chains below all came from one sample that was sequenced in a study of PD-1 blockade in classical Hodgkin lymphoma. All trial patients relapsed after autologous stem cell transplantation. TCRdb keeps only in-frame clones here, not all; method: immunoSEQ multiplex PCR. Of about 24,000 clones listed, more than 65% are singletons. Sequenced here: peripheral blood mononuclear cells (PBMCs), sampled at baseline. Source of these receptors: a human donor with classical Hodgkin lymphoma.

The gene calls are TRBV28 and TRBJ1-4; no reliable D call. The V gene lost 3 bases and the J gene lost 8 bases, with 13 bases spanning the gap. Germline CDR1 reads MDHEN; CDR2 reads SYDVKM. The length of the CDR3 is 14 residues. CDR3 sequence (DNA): TGTGCCAGCAGTTTGCAGGAGGTACGGGAAAAACTGTTTTTT. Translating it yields CASSLQEVREKLFF.

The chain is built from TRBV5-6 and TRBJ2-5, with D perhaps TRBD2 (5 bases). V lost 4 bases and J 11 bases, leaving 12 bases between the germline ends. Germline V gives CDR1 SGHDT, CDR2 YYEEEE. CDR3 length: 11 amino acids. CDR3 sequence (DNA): TGTGCCAGCAGCCGGGAAGGAGAGCAGTACTTC. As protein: CASSREGEQYF.

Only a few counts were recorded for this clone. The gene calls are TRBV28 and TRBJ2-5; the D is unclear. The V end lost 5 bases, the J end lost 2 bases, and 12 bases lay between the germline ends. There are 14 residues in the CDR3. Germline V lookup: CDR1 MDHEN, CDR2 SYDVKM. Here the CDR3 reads CASSGEVEQETQYF. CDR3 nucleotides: TGTGCCAGCAGTGGAGAAGTTGAACAAGAGACCCAGTACTTC.

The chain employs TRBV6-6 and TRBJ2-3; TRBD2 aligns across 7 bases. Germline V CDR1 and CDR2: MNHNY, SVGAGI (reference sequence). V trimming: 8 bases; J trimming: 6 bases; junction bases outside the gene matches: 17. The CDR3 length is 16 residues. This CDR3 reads CASVQPGLAEHDTQYF. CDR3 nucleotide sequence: TGTGCCAGCGTGCAGCCAGGGCTAGCGGAGCATGATACGCAGTATTTT.

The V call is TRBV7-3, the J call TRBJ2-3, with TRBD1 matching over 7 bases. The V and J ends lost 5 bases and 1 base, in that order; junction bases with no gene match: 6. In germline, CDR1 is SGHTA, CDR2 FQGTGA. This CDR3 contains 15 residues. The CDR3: CASSPRQGGTDTQYF. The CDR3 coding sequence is TGTGCCAGCAGCCCTCGACAGGGCGGCACAGATACGCAGTATTTT.

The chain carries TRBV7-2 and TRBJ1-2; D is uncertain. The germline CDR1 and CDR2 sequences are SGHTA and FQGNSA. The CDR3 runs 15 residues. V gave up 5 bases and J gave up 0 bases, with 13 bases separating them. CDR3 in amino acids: CASSDSRIANYGYTF. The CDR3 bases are TGTGCCAGCAGCGATTCCAGGATCGCTAACTATGGCTACACCTTC.

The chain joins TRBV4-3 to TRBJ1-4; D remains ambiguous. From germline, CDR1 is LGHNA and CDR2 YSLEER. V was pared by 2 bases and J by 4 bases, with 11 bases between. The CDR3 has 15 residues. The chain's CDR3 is CASSQSSRSNEKLFF. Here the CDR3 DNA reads TGCGCCAGCAGCCAATCCTCCAGGAGTAATGAAAAACTGTTTTTT.

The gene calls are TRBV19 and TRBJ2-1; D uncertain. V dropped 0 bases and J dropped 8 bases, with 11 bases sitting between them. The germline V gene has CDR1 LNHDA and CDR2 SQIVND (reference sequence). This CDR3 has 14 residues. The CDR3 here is CASSIDSWTDEQFF. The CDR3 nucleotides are TGTGCCAGTAGTATAGATTCCTGGACCGATGAGCAGTTCTTC.

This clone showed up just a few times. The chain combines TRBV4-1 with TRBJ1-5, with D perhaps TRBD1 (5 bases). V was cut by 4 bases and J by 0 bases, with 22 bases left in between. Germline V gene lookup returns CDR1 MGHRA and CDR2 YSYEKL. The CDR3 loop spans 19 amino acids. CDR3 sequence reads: CASSPQIGDSLYSNQPQHF. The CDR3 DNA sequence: TGCGCCAGCAGCCCGCAAATAGGAGACAGCCTTTATAGCAATCAGCCCCAGCATTTT.

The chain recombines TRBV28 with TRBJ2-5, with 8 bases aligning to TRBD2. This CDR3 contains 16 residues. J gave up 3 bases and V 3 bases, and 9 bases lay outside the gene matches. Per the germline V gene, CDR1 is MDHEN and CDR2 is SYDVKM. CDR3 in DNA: TGTGCCAGCAGTTTGACCGGGGGGGGCCTCAAAGAGACCCAGTACTTC. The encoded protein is CASSLTGGGLKETQYF. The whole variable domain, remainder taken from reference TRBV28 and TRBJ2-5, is DVKVTQSSRYLVKRTGEKVFLECVQDMDHENMFWYRQDPGLGLRLIYFSYDVKMKEKGDIPEGYSVSREKKERFSLILESASTNQTSMYLCASSLTGGGLKETQYFGPGTRLLVL.

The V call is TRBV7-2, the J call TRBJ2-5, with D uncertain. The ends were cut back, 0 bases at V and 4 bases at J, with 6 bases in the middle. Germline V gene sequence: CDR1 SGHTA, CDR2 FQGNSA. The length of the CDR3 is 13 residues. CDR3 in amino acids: CASSLALRETQYF. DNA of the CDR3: TGTGCCAGCAGCTTAGCGCTTCGAGAGACCCAGTACTTC.

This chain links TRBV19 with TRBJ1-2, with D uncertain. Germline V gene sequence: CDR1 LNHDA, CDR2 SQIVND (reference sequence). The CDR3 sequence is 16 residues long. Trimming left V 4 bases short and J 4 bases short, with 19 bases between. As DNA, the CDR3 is TGTGCCAGTAGTACGGAACGACTATCACGTTCCTATGGCTACACCTTC. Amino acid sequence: CASSTERLSRSYGYTF.

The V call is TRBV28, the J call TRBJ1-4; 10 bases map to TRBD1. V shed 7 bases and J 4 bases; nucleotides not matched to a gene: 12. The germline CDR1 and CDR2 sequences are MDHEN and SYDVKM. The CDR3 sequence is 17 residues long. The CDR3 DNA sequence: TGTGCCAGCAACCGTCCCGGGACAGGGGAAGTTAATGAAAAACTGTTTTTT. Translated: CASNRPGTGEVNEKLFF.

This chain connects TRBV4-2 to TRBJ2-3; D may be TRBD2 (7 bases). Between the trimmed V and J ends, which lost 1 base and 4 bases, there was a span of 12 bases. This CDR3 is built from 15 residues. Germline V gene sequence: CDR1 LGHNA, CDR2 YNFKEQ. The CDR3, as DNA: TGTGCCAGCAGCCAAGTAGGCGGGGGCCCAGATACGCAGTATTTT. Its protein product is CASSQVGGGPDTQYF.

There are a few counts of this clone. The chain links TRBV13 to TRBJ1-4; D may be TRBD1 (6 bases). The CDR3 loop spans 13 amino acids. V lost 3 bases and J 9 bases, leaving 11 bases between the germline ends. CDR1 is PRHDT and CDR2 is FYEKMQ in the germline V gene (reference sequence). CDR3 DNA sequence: TGTGCCAGCAGCTTTGAGGGGGATAAAAAACTGTTTTTT. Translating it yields CASSFEGDKKLFF.

CDR3 DNA sequence: TGTGCCAGCAGGGAACCGGGACGGAACACTGAAGCTTTCTTT. Translating it yields CASREPGRNTEAFF. The genes are TRBV7-2 and TRBJ1-1, with a tentative D call TRBD1 (5 bases). The CDR3 is 14 amino acids. CDR1 SGHTA and CDR2 FQGNSA come from the germline V gene. V gave up 6 bases and J gave up 1 base, with 12 bases separating them.

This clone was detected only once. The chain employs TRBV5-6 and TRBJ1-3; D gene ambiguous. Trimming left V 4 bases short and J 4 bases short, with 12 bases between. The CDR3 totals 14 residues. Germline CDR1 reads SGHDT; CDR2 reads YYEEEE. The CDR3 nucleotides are TGTGCCAGCAGCCTCGGTCCGTCCGGAAACACCATATATTTT. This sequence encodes CASSLGPSGNTIYF.

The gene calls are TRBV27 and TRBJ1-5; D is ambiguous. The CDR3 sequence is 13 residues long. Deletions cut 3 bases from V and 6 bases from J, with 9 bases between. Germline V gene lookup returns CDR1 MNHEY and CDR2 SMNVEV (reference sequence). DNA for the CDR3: TGTGCCAGCAGTTTCAGTCCAAGTCAGCCCCAGCATTTT. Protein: CASSFSPSQPQHF.

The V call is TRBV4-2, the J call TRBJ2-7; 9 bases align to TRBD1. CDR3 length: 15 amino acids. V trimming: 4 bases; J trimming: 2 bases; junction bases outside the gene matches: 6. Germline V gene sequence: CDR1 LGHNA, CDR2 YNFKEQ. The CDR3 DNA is TGTGCCAGCAGCCTCCCGGGACAGGGAACCTACGAGCAGTACTTC. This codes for CASSLPGQGTYEQYF.

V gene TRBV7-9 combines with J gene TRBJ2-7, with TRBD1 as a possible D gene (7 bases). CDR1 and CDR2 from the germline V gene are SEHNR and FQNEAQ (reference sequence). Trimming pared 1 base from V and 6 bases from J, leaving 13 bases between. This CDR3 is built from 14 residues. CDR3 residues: CASSLVAGGGEQYF. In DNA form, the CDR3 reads TGTGCCAGCAGCTTAGTCGCAGGGGGAGGCGAGCAGTACTTC. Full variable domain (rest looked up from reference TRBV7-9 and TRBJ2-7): DTGVSQNPRHKITKRGQNVTFRCDPISEHNRLYWYRQTLGQGPEFLTYFQNEAQLEKSRLLSDRFSAERPKGSFSTLEIQRTEQGDSAMYLCASSLVAGGGEQYFGPGTRLTVT.

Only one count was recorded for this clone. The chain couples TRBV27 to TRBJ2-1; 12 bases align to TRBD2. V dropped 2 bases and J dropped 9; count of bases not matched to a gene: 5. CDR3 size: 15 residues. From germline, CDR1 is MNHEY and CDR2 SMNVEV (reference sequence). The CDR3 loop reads CASSLGLAGGLEQFF. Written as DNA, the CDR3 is TGTGCCAGCAGTTTAGGCCTAGCGGGGGGGCTTGAGCAGTTCTTC.

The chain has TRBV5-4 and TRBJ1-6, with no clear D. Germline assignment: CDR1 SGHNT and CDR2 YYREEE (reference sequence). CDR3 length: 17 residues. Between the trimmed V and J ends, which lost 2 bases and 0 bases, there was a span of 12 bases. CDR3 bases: TGTGCCAGCAGCTTAGATGCAGATTCCTCCTATAATTCACCCCTCCACTTT. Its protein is CASSLDADSSYNSPLHF.

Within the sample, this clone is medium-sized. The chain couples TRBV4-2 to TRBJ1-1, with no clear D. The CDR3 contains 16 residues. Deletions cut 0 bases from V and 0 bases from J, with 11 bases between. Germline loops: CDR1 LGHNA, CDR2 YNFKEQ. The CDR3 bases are TGTGCCAGCAGCCAAGAGTCACGGCTATTGAACACTGAAGCTTTCTTT. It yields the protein CASSQESRLLNTEAFF.